This is a list of T cell receptor beta chains from one sample in a study of cytomegalovirus exposure and HLA in healthy donors. Some clones are missing from TCRdb's copy, which holds only in-frame ones; the method was immunoSEQ multiplex PCR. The sample lists about 140,000 clones; approximately 82% were seen once. Sequencing input: PBMCs. Receptors originate from a man aged 18-30 years in good health and CMV-seropositive. CDR3s include the opening cysteine and the closing phenylalanine or tryptophan. The order of the fields is V gene, clone size, D gene, J gene, CDR3 DNA, CDR3 protein. D genes are given only for firm matches. Only part of the rows carry a size: once, few, many, or a class if the clone is expanded.

TRBV5-1,.,.,TRBJ2-1,TGCGCCAGCAGCCCAGGGTCCTTTGGGGAGTTCTTC,CASSPGSFGEFF
TRBV28,.,TRBD2,TRBJ2-2,TGTGCCAGCAGCCCTAGCGGGAGGGCCACCGGGGAGCTGTTTTTT,CASSPSGRATGELFF
TRBV7-9,.,.,TRBJ2-2,TGTGCCAGCAGCCAAGGGGGTAGGAGCACCGGGGAGCTGTTTTTT,CASSQGGRSTGELFF
TRBV6-6,.,.,TRBJ2-7,TGTGCCAGCAGTAGTTCGGAGGACTACGAGCAGTACTTC,CASSSSEDYEQYF
TRBV7-9,few,.,TRBJ1-1,TGTGCCAGCAGCTCGAATTCCAGGGGACAAGCTTTCTTT,CASSSNSRGQAFF
TRBV2,.,TRBD2,TRBJ2-1,TGTGCCAGCAGCGGACTAGCGGGAGGAAATGAGCAGTTCTTC,CASSGLAGGNEQFF
TRBV10-1,.,.,TRBJ2-2,TGCGCCAGCCGCGAGGCCCGGTCGACCGGGGAGCTGTTTTTT,CASREARSTGELFF
TRBV4-2,.,TRBD2,TRBJ2-1,TGTGCCAGCAGCCAGGAGGGGGGTGGGACTAGTCTCCCGGGTGAGCAGTTCTTC,CASSQEGGGTSLPGEQFF
TRBV14,.,.,TRBJ2-2,TGTGCCAGCAGCCAAGAACTGCGGGCCGGGGAGCTGTTTTTT,CASSQELRAGELFF
TRBV10-2,.,.,TRBJ1-1,TGCGCCAGCAGTGTGGGGGGAACAAACTCGGAAGCTTTCTTT,CASSVGGTNSEAFF
TRBV13,once,.,TRBJ2-1,TGTGCCAGCAGCCCACGGACTGGGGTGGGCTACAATGAGCAGTTCTTC,CASSPRTGVGYNEQFF
TRBV2,.,.,TRBJ2-7,TGTGCCAGCACTATCGACAGACGCTCTTACCACGAGCAGTACTTC,CASTIDRRSYHEQYF
TRBV7-9,few,.,TRBJ1-1,TGTGCCAGCAGGCCTCCTGTCCGGACTGAAGCTTTCTTT,CASRPPVRTEAFF
TRBV2,.,.,TRBJ1-1,TGTGCCAGCAGTGATGGCGGGCGGGCTTTCTTT,CASSDGGRAFF
TRBV6-1,.,.,TRBJ1-2,TGTGCCAGCAGTGAAGTCGTGGGGGAGGCCTATGGCTACACCTTC,CASSEVVGEAYGYTF
TRBV6-5,once,.,TRBJ1-5,TGTGCCAGCAGCTCCGACAGCCATCAGCCCCAGCATTTT,CASSSDSHQPQHF
TRBV9,.,.,TRBJ1-1,TGTGCCAGCAGCCCAGGAGACTACAGGAACACTGAAGCTTTCTTT,CASSPGDYRNTEAFF
TRBV7-6,once,.,TRBJ2-4,TGTGCCAGCAGCTTAGCGACAACGAGCATTCAGTACTTC,CASSLATTSIQYF
TRBV2,.,.,TRBJ2-7,TGTGCCAGCAGTGACCAGGGGCTGGACGAGCAGTACTTC,CASSDQGLDEQYF
TRBV4-1,.,.,TRBJ2-5,TGCGCCAGCAGCCACCCGGGGAGAAGTAAGACCCAGTACTTC,CASSHPGRSKTQYF
TRBV18,once,TRBD2,TRBJ2-5,TGTGCCAGCTCACCCGGACTAGCGGGCCAAGAGACCCAGTACTTC,CASSPGLAGQETQYF
TRBV6-4,.,.,TRBJ2-3,TGTGCCAGCAGTGACTCCAGGGCAGATACGCAGTATTTT,CASSDSRADTQYF
TRBV9,.,TRBD2,TRBJ2-7,TGTGCCAGCAGCTTCGGACTAGCGTCCTACGAGCAGTACTTC,CASSFGLASYEQYF
TRBV27,.,.,TRBJ2-2,TGTGCCAGCAGTATAAGTGGGGCCACCGGGGAGCTGTTTTTT,CASSISGATGELFF
TRBV15,.,.,TRBJ1-1,TGTGCCACCAGCAGGGGGAGTCCGTTGAACACTGAAGCTTTCTTT,CATSRGSPLNTEAFF
TRBV5-4,.,TRBD1,TRBJ2-5,TGTGCCAGCAGCTCTCCGACAGGGGTACAAGAGACCCAGTACTTC,CASSSPTGVQETQYF
TRBV30,.,.,TRBJ2-3,TGTGCCTGGAGTGTACTTGGTAGCACAGATACGCAGTATTTT,CAWSVLGSTDTQYF
TRBV18,.,TRBD1,TRBJ2-6,TGTGCCAGCTCACAGGACAGGGCCGGGGCCAACGTCCTGACTTTC,CASSQDRAGANVLTF
TRBV15,.,.,TRBJ2-1,TGTGCCACCAGCAGAGCTAGGGTTTCTCTCGCGGGTGAGCAGTTCTTC,CATSRARVSLAGEQFF
TRBV28,many,TRBD2,TRBJ2-5,TGTGCCAGCAGTCCCGTAGCGGGAGCGGCACAGACCCAGTACTTC,CASSPVAGAAQTQYF
TRBV27,.,TRBD1,TRBJ1-1,TGTGCCAGCAGTCGGACAGGGGGCGTGAACACTGAAGCTTTCTTT,CASSRTGGVNTEAFF
TRBV19,.,.,TRBJ2-3,TGTGCCAGTAGCGATCCTTTGGCGGGCGGGGCAGATACGCAGTATTTT,CASSDPLAGGADTQYF
TRBV28,.,.,TRBJ1-4,TGTGCCAGCAATCTCAGGGAAAAACTGTTTTTT,CASNLREKLFF
TRBV6-4,.,TRBD2,TRBJ2-2,TGTGCCAGCAGTGTTCTAGCGGGAAACACCGGGGAGCTGTTTTTT,CASSVLAGNTGELFF
TRBV19,.,TRBD1,TRBJ2-5,TGTGCCAGTAGTAGGGCAGGGGGCAGGATGGAGACCCAGTACTTC,CASSRAGGRMETQYF
TRBV6-6,.,.,TRBJ2-7,TGTGCCAGCAGTTACCAATCCTACGAGCAGTACTTC,CASSYQSYEQYF
TRBV28,.,TRBD2,TRBJ2-2,TGTGCCAGCAGTTTACCCGGGGGGGTAAGCACCGGGGAGCTGTTTTTT,CASSLPGGVSTGELFF
TRBV7-8,.,.,TRBJ2-2,TGTGCCAGCAGCTTAGGGCAGAACACCGGGGAGCTGTTTTTT,CASSLGQNTGELFF
TRBV7-9,.,TRBD1,TRBJ2-7,TGTTCCAGCAGCTTCACAGGGGGATCCTACGAGCAGTACTTC,CSSSFTGGSYEQYF
TRBV18,once,.,TRBJ2-7,TGTGCCAGCTCACCTCCAGTCTCCTACGAGCAGTACTTC,CASSPPVSYEQYF
TRBV6-5,.,TRBD1,TRBJ2-7,TGTGCCAGCAGTTATTCACAGGGGGCCTACGAGCAGTACTTC,CASSYSQGAYEQYF
TRBV30,.,TRBD2,TRBJ2-3,TGTGCCTGGAGTGTACTAGCGGGAGGGAGGGCAGATACGCAGTATTTT,CAWSVLAGGRADTQYF
TRBV4-1,.,.,TRBJ1-2,TGCGCCAGCAGCCAAGATCGCCTGGCGAGGTACTATGGCTGCACCTTC,CASSQDRLARYYGCTF
TRBV2,.,.,TRBJ2-3,TGTGCCAGCAGTGTATCGTTGGAGACCACAGATACGCAGTATTTT,CASSVSLETTDTQYF
TRBV2,.,.,TRBJ2-1,TGTGCCAGCTCAGGACAGTATTACAATGAGCAGTTCTTC,CASSGQYYNEQFF
TRBV5-1,.,TRBD2,TRBJ2-1,TGCGCCAGCTGCTGGGGTAGCGGGGGAAATGAGCAGTTCTTC,CASCWGSGGNEQFF
TRBV5-1,.,.,TRBJ1-1,TGCGCCAGCAGCTCCACAGGAGAAGCTTTCTTT,CASSSTGEAFF
TRBV2,few,.,TRBJ2-7,TGTGCCAGCAGTCTCGGCTACGAGCAGTACTTC,CASSLGYEQYF
TRBV19,.,TRBD1,TRBJ1-2,TGTGCCTCATTTACAGGGGGATCTGGCTACACCTTC,CASFTGGSGYTF